The T cell receptor (beta chain) described here comes from a study of blood T cell repertoires in COVID-19. Measured with immunoSEQ multiplex PCR; TCRdb has only the in-frame clones, and not every one. The data contain tens of thousands of clones, around 79% of them singletons. The sample holds many counts of this clone. The CDR3 is 18 amino acids. The germline V gene encodes CDR1 SGHTA and CDR2 FQGNSA. The trim removed 7 bases at V and 1 base at J, leaving 11 bases unmatched. The chain carries TRBV7-2 and TRBJ2-2, with 11 nucleotides matching TRBD2. This TCR was sampled from a man aged 55-75 years with active or convalescent COVID-19. What was sequenced was peripheral blood. The CDR3 region is CASTQGLAGGVNTGELFF. CDR3 sequence (DNA): TGTGCCAGCACCCAAGGCCTAGCGGGGGGTGTGAACACCGGGGAGCTGTTTTTT.